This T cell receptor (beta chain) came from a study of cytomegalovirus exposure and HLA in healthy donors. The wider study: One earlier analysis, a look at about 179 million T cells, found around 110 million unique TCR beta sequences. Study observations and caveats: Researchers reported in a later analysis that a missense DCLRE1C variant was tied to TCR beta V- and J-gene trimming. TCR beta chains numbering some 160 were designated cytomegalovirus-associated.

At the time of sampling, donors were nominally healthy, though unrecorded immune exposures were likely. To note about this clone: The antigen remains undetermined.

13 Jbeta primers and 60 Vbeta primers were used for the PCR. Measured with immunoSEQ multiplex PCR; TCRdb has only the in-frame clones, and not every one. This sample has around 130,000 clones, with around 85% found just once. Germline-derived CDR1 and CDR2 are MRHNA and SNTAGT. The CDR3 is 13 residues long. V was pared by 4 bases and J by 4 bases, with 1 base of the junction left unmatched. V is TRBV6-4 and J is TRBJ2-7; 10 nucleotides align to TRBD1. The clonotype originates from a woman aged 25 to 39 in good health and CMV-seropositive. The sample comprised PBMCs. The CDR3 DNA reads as TGTGCCAGCAGTGTGGACAGGGGGTACGAGCAGTACTTC. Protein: CASSVDRGYEQYF.